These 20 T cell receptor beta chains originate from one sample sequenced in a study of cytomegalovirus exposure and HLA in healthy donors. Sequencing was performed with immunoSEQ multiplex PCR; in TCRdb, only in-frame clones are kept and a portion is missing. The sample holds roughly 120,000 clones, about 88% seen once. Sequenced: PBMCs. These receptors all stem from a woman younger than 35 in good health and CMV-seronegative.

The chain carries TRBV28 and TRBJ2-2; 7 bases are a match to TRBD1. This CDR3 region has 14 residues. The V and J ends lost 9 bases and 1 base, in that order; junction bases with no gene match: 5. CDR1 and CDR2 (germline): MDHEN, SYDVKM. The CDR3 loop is CASQGQLNTGELFF. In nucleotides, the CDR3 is TGTGCCAGTCAGGGACAGTTGAACACCGGGGAGCTGTTTTTT.

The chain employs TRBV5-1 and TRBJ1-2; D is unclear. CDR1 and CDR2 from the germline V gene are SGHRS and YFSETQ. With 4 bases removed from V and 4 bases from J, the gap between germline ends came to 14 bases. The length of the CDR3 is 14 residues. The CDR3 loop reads CASSPGLRLYGYTF. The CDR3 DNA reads TGCGCCAGCAGCCCAGGACTGCGACTCTATGGCTACACCTTC.

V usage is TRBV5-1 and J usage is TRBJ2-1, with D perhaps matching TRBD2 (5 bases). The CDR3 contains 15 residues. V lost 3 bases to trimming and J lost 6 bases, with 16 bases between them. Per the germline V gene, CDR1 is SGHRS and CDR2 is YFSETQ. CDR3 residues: CASSSGLFGSNEQFF. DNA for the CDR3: TGCGCCAGCAGCTCTGGACTCTTCGGGTCCAATGAGCAGTTCTTC. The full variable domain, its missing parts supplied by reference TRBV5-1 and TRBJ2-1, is KAGVTQTPRYLIKTRGQQVTLSCSPISGHRSVSWYQQTPGQGLQFLFEYFSETQRNKGNFPGRFSGRQFSNSRSEMNVSTLELGDSALYLCASSSGLFGSNEQFFGPGTRLTVL.

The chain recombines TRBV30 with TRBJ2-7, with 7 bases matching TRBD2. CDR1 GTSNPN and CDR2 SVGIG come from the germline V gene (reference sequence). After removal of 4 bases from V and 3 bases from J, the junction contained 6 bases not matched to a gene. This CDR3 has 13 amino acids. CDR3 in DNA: TGTGCCTGGAACCCTGGACTAGACTACGAGCAGTACTTC. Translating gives CAWNPGLDYEQYF.

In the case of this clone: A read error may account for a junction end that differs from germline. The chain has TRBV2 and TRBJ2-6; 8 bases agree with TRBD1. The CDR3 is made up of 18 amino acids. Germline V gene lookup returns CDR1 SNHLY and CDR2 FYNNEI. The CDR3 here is CASREGGQVLVGANVLTF. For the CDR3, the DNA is TGTGCCAGCAGGGAAGGGGGACAGGTGTTAGTTGGGGCCAACGTCCTGACTTTC.

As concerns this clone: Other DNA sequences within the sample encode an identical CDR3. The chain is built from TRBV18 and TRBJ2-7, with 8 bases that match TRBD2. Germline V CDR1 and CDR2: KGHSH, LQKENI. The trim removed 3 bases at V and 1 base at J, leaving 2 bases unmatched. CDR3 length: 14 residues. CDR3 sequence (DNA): TGTGCCAGCTCACCGGGACTAGTTTCCTACGAGCAGTACTTC. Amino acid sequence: CASSPGLVSYEQYF.

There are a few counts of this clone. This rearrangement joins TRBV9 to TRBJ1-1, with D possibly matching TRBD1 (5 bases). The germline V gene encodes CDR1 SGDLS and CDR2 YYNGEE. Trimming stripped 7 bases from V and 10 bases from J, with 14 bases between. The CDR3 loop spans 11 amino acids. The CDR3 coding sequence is TGTGCCAGCGGGGGGTCGGGCGGAGCTTTCTTT. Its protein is CASGGSGGAFF.

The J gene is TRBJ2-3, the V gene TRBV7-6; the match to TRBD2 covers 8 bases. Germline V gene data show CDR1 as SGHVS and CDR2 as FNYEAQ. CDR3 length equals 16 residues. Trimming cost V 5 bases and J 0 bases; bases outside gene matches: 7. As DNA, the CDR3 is TGTGCCAGCAGCCTCAGCGGGGGAATTAGCACAGATACGCAGTATTTT. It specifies CASSLSGGISTDTQYF.

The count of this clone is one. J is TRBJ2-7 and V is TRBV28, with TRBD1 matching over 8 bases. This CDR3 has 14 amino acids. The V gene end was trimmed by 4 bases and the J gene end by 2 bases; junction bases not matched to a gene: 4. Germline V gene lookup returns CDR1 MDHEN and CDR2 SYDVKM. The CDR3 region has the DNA TGTGCCAGCAGTTCCGGGACAGGCCCCTACGAGCAGTACTTC. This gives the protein CASSSGTGPYEQYF.

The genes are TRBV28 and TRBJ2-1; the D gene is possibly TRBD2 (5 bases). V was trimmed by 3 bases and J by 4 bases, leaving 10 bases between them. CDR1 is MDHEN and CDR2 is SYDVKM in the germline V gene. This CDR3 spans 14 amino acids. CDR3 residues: CASSFAPGYNEQFF. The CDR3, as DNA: TGTGCCAGCAGTTTTGCCCCGGGGTACAATGAGCAGTTCTTC.

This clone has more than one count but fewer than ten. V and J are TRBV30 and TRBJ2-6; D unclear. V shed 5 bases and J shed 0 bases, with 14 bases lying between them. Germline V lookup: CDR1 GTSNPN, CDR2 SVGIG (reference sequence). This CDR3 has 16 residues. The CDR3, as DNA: TGTGCCTGGGGCCCACCGGCGGTCTCTGGGGCCAACGTCCTGACTTTC. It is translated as CAWGPPAVSGANVLTF. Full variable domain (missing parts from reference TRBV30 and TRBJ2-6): SQTIHQWPATLVQPVGSPLSLECTVEGTSNPNLYWYRQAAGRGLQLLFYSVGIGQISSEVPQNLSASRPQDRQFILSSKKLLLSDSGFYLCAWGPPAVSGANVLTFGAGSRLTVL.

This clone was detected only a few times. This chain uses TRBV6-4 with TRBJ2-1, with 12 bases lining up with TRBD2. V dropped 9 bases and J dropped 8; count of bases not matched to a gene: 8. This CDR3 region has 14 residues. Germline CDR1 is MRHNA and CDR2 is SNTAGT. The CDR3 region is CASSLAGGLDEQFF. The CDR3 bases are TGTGCCAGTTCCCTAGCGGGGGGGCTCGATGAGCAGTTCTTC.

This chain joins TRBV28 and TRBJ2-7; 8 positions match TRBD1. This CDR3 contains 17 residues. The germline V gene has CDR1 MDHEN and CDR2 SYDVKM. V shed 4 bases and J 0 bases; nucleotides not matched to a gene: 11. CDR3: CASSSSGWDRSSYEQYF. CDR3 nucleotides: TGTGCCAGCAGTTCAAGCGGTTGGGACAGGAGCTCCTACGAGCAGTACTTC. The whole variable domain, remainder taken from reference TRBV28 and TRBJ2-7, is DVKVTQSSRYLVKRTGEKVFLECVQDMDHENMFWYRQDPGLGLRLIYFSYDVKMKEKGDIPEGYSVSREKKERFSLILESASTNQTSMYLCASSSSGWDRSSYEQYFGPGTRLTVT.

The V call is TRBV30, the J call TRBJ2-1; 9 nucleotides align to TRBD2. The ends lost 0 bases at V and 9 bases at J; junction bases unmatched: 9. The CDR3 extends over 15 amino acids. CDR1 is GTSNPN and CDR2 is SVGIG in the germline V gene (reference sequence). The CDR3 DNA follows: TGTGCCTGGAGTGTCGGACTAGCGCCGGAGGGTGAGCAGTTCTTC. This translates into CAWSVGLAPEGEQFF.

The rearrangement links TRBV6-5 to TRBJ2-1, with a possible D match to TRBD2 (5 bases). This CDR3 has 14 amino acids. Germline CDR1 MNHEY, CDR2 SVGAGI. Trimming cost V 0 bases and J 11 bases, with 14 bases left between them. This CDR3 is CASSYSPGSKKQFF. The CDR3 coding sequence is TGTGCCAGCAGTTACTCTCCGGGGAGTAAAAAGCAGTTCTTC.

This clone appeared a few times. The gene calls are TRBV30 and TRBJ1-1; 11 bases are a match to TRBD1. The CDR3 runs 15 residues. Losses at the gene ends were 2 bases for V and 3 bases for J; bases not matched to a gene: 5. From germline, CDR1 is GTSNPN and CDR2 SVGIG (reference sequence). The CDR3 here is CAWSFGTGGYTEAFF. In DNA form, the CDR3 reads TGTGCCTGGAGTTTTGGGACAGGGGGATACACTGAAGCTTTCTTT.

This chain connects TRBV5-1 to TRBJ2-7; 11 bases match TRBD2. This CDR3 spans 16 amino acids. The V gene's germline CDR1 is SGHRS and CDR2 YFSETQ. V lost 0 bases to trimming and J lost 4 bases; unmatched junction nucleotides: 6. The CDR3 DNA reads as TGCGCCAGCAGCTTGGCCAAGGCTAGCGGGAGGTACGAGCAGTACTTC. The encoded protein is CASSLAKASGRYEQYF.

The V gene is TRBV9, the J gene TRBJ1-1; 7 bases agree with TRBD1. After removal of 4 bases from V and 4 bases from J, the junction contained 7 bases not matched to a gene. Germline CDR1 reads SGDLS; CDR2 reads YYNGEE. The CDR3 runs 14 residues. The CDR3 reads CASSPTGMGTEAFF. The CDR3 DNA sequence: TGTGCCAGCAGCCCGACAGGGATGGGCACTGAAGCTTTCTTT.

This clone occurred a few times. As DNA, the CDR3 is TGTGCCAGCAGTTCTCAGGGTGGGACAGGCCCAAGTTCCGGGGAGCTGTTTTTT. This gives the protein CASSSQGGTGPSSGELFF. The V gene is TRBV28, the J gene TRBJ2-2, with 8 bases fitting TRBD1. Germline CDR1 MDHEN, CDR2 SYDVKM. J gave up 6 bases and V 4 bases, and 16 bases lay outside the gene matches. The CDR3 covers 18 residues.

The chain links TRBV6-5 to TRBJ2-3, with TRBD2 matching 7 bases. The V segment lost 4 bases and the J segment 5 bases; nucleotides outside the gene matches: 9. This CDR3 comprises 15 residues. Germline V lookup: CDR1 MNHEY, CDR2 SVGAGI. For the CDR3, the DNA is TGTGCCAGCAGTTCGGGCTTTACGGGAGGAGATACGCAGTATTTT. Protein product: CASSSGFTGGDTQYF.